These 25 T cell receptor beta chains originate from one sample sequenced in a study of vaccination and CD4 T cells after COVID-19. Cultured CD4+ T-cell DNA underwent Oncomine TCR Beta short-read sequencing. MiXCR, run by TCRdb on the PCR reads, gives a single entry per CDR3 protein. Of about 10,000 distinct CDR3 sequences in the sample, 35% to 50% were seen once. The treatment here: approximately nine-day PBMC culture with coronavirus spike peptide pools or control peptides (ViraFEST assay). Their cognate antigens are unknown. The source material was CD4+ T cells from blood, cultured in vitro. These receptors originate from a human donor who had recovered from COVID-19.

The J gene is TRBJ2-2, the V gene TRBV5-4; 7 bases align to TRBD2. J lost 7 bases, V lost 0 bases, and 12 bases had no gene match. There are 17 residues in the CDR3. Germline CDR1 and CDR2: SGHNT and YYREEE (reference sequence). The CDR3 here is CASSLGAGLAEDGELFF. DNA for the CDR3: TGTGCCAGCAGCTTGGGGGCGGGGCTAGCGGAAGACGGGGAGCTGTTTTTT.

This clonotype showed up just a few times. V and J are TRBV27 and TRBJ1-2; possible D gene TRBD1, 6 bases. The CDR3 has 20 residues. Trimming cost V 0 bases and J 5 bases, with 28 bases left between them. The germline V gene has CDR1 MNHEY and CDR2 SMNVEV (reference sequence). The CDR3 loop reads CASSLSIPLFQGKNLYGYTF. The CDR3 region has the DNA TGTGCCAGCAGTTTATCAATTCCCTTGTTTCAGGGGAAGAACCTGTATGGCTACACCTTC.

The V call is TRBV11-2, the J call TRBJ2-7, with 7 bases identical to TRBD1. Germline trimming cut 4 bases from V and 5 bases from J; bases unmatched to any gene: 8. This CDR3 comprises 14 residues. Germline loops: CDR1 SGHAT, CDR2 FQNNGV. CDR3 nucleotide sequence: TGTGCCAGCAGCTACACACAGGGGTACCACGAGCAGTACTTC. Amino acids: CASSYTQGYHEQYF.

In this sample, this clonotype turned up a few times. This rearrangement joins TRBV18 to TRBJ1-1; D may be TRBD1 (6 bases). CDR1 and CDR2 from the germline V gene are KGHSH and LQKENI. V was pared by 2 bases and J by 1 base, with 11 bases between. The CDR3 has 15 residues. The DNA of the CDR3 is TGTGCCAGCTCACCAGAGCAGGGGCGGAACACTGAAGCTTTCTTT. The encoded protein is CASSPEQGRNTEAFF.

The chain couples TRBV5-6 to TRBJ1-1; D might be TRBD1 (5 bases). The length of the CDR3 is 16 residues. Germline-derived CDR1 and CDR2 are SGHDT and YYEEEE. Between the trimmed V and J ends, which lost 2 bases and 0 bases, there was a span of 14 bases. The CDR3 DNA reads TGTGCCAGCAGCTTTCCCGAAGGGGCTTTGAACACTGAAGCTTTCTTT. Translation: CASSFPEGALNTEAFF. Full variable domain (remainder filled in from reference TRBV5-6 and TRBJ1-1): DAGVTQSPTHLIKTRGQQVTLRCSPKSGHDTVSWYQQALGQGPQFIFQYYEEEERQRGNFPDRFSGHQFPNYSSELNVNALLLGDSALYLCASSFPEGALNTEAFFGQGTRLTVV.

This chain links TRBV11-2 with TRBJ1-1, with 8 bases fitting TRBD1. The CDR3 runs 15 residues. V lost 6 bases to trimming and J lost 3 bases; unmatched junction nucleotides: 9. Germline CDR1 and CDR2: SGHAT and FQNNGV. Written as DNA, the CDR3 is TGTGCCAGCAGTCGACCAGGGGGCGGGGACACTGAAGCTTTCTTT. Protein product: CASSRPGGGDTEAFF. The variable domain in full, completed from reference TRBV11-2 and TRBJ1-1, reads EAGVAQSPRYKIIEKRQSVAFWCNPISGHATLYWYQQILGQGPKLLIQFQNNGVVDDSQLPKDRFSAERLKGVDSTLKIQPAKLEDSAVYLCASSRPGGGDTEAFFGQGTRLTVV.

V and J are TRBV7-2 and TRBJ1-5; tentative D call: TRBD1 (5 bases). The V gene lost 4 bases and the J gene lost 4 bases, with 17 bases spanning the gap. The CDR3 sequence is 16 residues long. Germline V gene data show CDR1 as SGHTA and CDR2 as FQGNSA. The CDR3 sequence: CASSSYEGTVNQPQHF. In DNA, the CDR3 is TGTGCCAGCAGCTCCTATGAAGGGACCGTGAATCAGCCCCAGCATTTT.

The chain has TRBV6-1 and TRBJ2-5; the match to TRBD2 covers 8 bases. CDR3 length equals 13 residues. CDR1 and CDR2 from the germline V gene are MNHNS and SASEGT. V lost 6 bases, J lost 4 bases, and 4 bases stayed unmatched. The chain's CDR3 is CASSRGGLETQYF. DNA for the CDR3: TGTGCCAGCAGCCGGGGGGGGTTAGAGACCCAGTACTTC.

V and J are TRBV6-1 and TRBJ2-6; D perhaps matches TRBD1 (6 bases). With 8 bases removed from V and 0 bases from J, the gap between germline ends came to 17 bases. Germline V gene data show CDR1 as MNHNS and CDR2 as SASEGT. CDR3 length: 17 amino acids. In DNA, the CDR3 is TGTGCCAGCGCCCCGGGACAACTTTTCTCTGGGGCCAACGTCCTGACTTTC. It specifies CASAPGQLFSGANVLTF.

The rearrangement links TRBV6-1 to TRBJ1-1; tentative D call: TRBD1 (6 bases). V lost 8 bases and J 2 bases, leaving 15 bases between the germline ends. The length of the CDR3 is 14 residues. Germline V gives CDR1 MNHNS, CDR2 SASEGT. CDR3 nucleotides: TGTGCCAGCCAAGCAGGGGACTACAACACTGAAGCTTTCTTT. It yields the protein CASQAGDYNTEAFF.

The J gene is TRBJ1-1, the V gene TRBV27; 8 nucleotides agree with TRBD1. V trimming: 3 bases; J trimming: 4 bases; junction bases outside the gene matches: 16. The CDR3 length is 18 residues. CDR1 and CDR2 from the germline V gene are MNHEY and SMNVEV (reference sequence). The CDR3 region is CASSFRGRGRGGGTEAFF. Here the CDR3 DNA reads TGTGCCAGCAGTTTTAGGGGCAGGGGGCGAGGAGGGGGCACTGAAGCTTTCTTT.

The chain combines TRBV6-1 with TRBJ2-1; 8 bases align to TRBD2. V gave up 6 bases and J gave up 6 bases; unmatched junction bases: 7. Germline-derived CDR1 and CDR2 are MNHNS and SASEGT. This CDR3 has 14 residues. CDR3 amino acids: CASRIPGLVNEQFF. CDR3 DNA sequence: TGTGCCAGCAGGATTCCGGGACTAGTCAATGAGCAGTTCTTC.

The rearrangement joins TRBV6-5 to TRBJ1-3; D remains ambiguous. Germline V gene sequence: CDR1 MNHEY, CDR2 SVGAGI. V lost 2 bases and J 0 bases, leaving 8 bases between the germline ends. The CDR3 runs to 15 residues. This chain's CDR3 is CASSYDGTSGNTIYF. For the CDR3, the DNA is TGTGCCAGCAGTTACGATGGCACCTCTGGAAACACCATATATTTT.

The rearrangement uses TRBV19 and TRBJ1-1; D call uncertain. Germline CDR1 and CDR2: LNHDA and SQIVND (reference sequence). The CDR3 contains 14 residues. Trimming took 6 bases from V and 2 from J, leaving 13 bases between them. The DNA for the CDR3 is TGTGCCAGTAGCGCGCGCTACTTTAACACTGAAGCTTTCTTT. This translates into CASSARYFNTEAFF.

The chain joins TRBV7-9 to TRBJ1-4; D is perhaps TRBD1 (5 bases). This CDR3 has 15 amino acids. The V gene's germline CDR1 is SEHNR and CDR2 FQNEAQ (reference sequence). V lost 1 base to trimming and J lost 7 bases, with 13 bases between them. The CDR3 nucleotides are TGTGCCAGCAGCTTAGATGGGGGGAGTGGTGAAAAACTGTTTTTT. The encoded protein is CASSLDGGSGEKLFF.

The rearrangement joins TRBV12-5 to TRBJ1-2; no clear D gene. The CDR3 runs 15 residues. The V end lost 3 bases, the J end lost 5 bases, and 16 bases lay between the germline ends. Looked up from germline, CDR1 is LGHNT and CDR2 is FRNRAP. The CDR3 DNA follows: TGTGCTAGTGGTTTAGGAGACGGACGATCTTATGGCTACACCTTC. This sequence encodes CASGLGDGRSYGYTF.

The chain uses TRBV6-1 and TRBJ2-2; D not resolved. This CDR3 has 13 amino acids. Germline-derived CDR1 and CDR2 are MNHNS and SASEGT. V dropped 7 bases and J dropped 5 bases, with 11 bases sitting between them. The CDR3 DNA reads TGTGCCAGCACCGGGCGCTATACCGGGGAGCTGTTTTTT. Translating gives CASTGRYTGELFF.

Remarks on this clonotype: At one end the junction does not follow the germline gene, possibly because of a read error. The rearrangement joins TRBV15 to TRBJ1-3, with D possibly matching TRBD1 (6 bases). This CDR3 is built from 16 residues. Germline loops: CDR1 LNHNV, CDR2 YYDKDF (reference sequence). The CDR3 reads CATGRGGTLSGNTMYF. CDR3 in DNA: TGTGCCACCGGTCGAGGGGGGACCCTTTCTGGAAACACCATGTATTTT.

The V and J genes are TRBV11-3 and TRBJ2-7; tentatively, D is TRBD1 or TRBD2 (6 bases each). Germline V gene data show CDR1 as SGHNT and CDR2 as YENEEA. Trimming stripped 5 bases from V and 1 base from J, with 15 bases between. The CDR3 covers 15 residues. This CDR3 is CASSPEGGRSYEQYF. In nucleotides, the CDR3 is TGTGCCAGCAGCCCGGAGGGGGGCAGGTCCTACGAGCAGTACTTC.

This clonotype was observed a handful of times. The chain couples TRBV19 to TRBJ1-1; D ambiguous. V was shortened by 3 bases and J by 3 bases, with 8 bases between the two germline ends. The CDR3 has 13 residues. Germline CDR1 is LNHDA and CDR2 is SQIVND (reference sequence). CDR3 in DNA: TGTGCCAGTAGTATCCAAAGAGACACTGAAGCTTTCTTT. Translating it yields CASSIQRDTEAFF.

The chain is built from TRBV2 and TRBJ1-5, with D perhaps TRBD1 (5 bases). The CDR3 is 14 amino acids. Germline V gene data show CDR1 as SNHLY and CDR2 as FYNNEI. The V end lost 9 bases, the J end lost 4 bases, and 16 bases lay between the germline ends. The CDR3 loop reads CASKSGTANQPQHF. The CDR3 DNA is TGTGCCAGTAAAAGCGGGACTGCGAATCAGCCCCAGCATTTT.

This clonotype was seen a few times. The chain joins TRBV11-2 to TRBJ1-1; D not certain. V lost 3 bases to trimming and J lost 3 bases, with 14 bases between them. The CDR3 consists of 15 residues. Germline V CDR1 and CDR2: SGHAT, FQNNGV. CDR3: CASSFGPVGYTEAFF. CDR3 nucleotide sequence: TGTGCCAGCAGCTTCGGTCCGGTGGGGTACACTGAAGCTTTCTTT.

This clonotype is judged large. This sequence joins TRBV10-3 and TRBJ2-2, with D possibly TRBD1 on 5 matching bases. Between the trimmed V and J ends, which lost 3 bases and 2 bases, there was a span of 7 bases. The CDR3 totals 14 residues. Germline V lookup: CDR1 ENHRY, CDR2 SYGVKD. The CDR3 loop reads CAISDWGNTGELFF. The CDR3 nucleotides read TGTGCCATCAGTGACTGGGGCAACACCGGGGAGCTGTTTTTT.

The J gene is TRBJ1-4, the V gene TRBV2; 9 nucleotides agree with TRBD1. Germline loops: CDR1 SNHLY, CDR2 FYNNEI. The V segment lost 0 bases and the J segment 8 bases; nucleotides outside the gene matches: 7. The CDR3 extends over 16 amino acids. The CDR3 DNA sequence: TGTGCCAGCAGTGAAGCCCAACTTGGGACAGGGGAAAAACTGTTTTTT. Protein sequence: CASSEAQLGTGEKLFF.

The chain carries TRBV3-1 and TRBJ1-2; 11 bases fit TRBD1. In germline, CDR1 is LGHDT, CDR2 YNNKEL (reference sequence). The CDR3 runs to 14 residues. V trimming: 4 bases; J trimming: 7 bases; junction bases outside the gene matches: 5. Here the CDR3 reads CASSPGQGASGYTF. The DNA of the CDR3 is TGTGCCAGCAGCCCTGGACAGGGGGCGAGTGGCTACACCTTC.